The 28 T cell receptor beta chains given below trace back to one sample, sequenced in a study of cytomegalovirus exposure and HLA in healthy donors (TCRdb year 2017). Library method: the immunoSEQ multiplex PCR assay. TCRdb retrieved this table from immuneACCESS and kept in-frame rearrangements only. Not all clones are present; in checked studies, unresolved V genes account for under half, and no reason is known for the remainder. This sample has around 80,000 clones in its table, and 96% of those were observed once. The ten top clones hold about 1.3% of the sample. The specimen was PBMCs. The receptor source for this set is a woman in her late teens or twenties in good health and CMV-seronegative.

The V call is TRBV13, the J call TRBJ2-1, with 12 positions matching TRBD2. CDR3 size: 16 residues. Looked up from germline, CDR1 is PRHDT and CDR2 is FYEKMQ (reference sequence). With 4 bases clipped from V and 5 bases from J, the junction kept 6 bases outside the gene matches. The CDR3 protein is CASSSSLAGGNNEQFF. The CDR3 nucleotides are TGTGCCAGCAGCTCCTCACTAGCGGGAGGCAACAATGAGCAGTTCTTC.

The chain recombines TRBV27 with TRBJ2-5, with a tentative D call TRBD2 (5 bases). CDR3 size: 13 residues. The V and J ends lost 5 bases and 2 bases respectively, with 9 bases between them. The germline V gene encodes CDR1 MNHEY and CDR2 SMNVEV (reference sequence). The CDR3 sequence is CASSGPGQETQYF. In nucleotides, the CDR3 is TGTGCCAGCAGTGGGCCGGGGCAAGAGACCCAGTACTTC.

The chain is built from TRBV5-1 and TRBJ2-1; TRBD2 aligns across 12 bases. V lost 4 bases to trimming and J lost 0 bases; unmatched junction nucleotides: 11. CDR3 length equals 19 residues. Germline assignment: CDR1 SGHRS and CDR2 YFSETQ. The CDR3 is CASSGAGLAGTRSYNEQFF. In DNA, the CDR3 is TGCGCCAGCAGCGGGGCCGGACTAGCGGGGACTCGCTCCTACAATGAGCAGTTCTTC.

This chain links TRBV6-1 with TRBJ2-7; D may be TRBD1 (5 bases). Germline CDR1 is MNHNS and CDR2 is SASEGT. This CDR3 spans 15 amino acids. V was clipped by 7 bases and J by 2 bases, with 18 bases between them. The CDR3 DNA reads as TGTGCCAGCACCCAACGACAGCAGGTAGCCTACGAGCAGTACTTC. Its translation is CASTQRQQVAYEQYF.

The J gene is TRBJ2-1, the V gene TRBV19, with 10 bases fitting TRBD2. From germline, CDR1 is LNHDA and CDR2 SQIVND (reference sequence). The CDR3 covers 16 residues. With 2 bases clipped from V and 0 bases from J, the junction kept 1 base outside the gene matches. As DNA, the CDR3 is TGTGCCAGTAGTATAAGACTAGCGGGCTCCTACAATGAGCAGTTCTTC. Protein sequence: CASSIRLAGSYNEQFF.

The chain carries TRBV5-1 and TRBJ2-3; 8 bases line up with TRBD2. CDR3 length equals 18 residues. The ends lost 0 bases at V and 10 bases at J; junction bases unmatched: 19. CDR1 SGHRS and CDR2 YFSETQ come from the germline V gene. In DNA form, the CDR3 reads TGCGCCAGCAGCTTGGGGCTACTAGCGGAGGACTCCAGGGGATCGCAGTATTTT. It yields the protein CASSLGLLAEDSRGSQYF.

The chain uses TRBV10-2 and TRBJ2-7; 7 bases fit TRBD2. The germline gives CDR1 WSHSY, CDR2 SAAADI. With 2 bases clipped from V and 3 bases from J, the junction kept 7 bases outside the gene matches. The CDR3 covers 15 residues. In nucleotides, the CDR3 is TGCGCCAGCAGTGAGAGAACGGGAGGTGGCTACGAGCAGTACTTC. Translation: CASSERTGGGYEQYF.

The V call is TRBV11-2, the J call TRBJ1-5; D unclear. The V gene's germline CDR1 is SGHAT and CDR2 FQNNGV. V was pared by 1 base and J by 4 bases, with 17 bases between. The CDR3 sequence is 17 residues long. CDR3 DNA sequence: TGTGCCAGCAGCTTAGGCACTCTCATGGGAGGGAATCAGCCCCAGCATTTT. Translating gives CASSLGTLMGGNQPQHF.

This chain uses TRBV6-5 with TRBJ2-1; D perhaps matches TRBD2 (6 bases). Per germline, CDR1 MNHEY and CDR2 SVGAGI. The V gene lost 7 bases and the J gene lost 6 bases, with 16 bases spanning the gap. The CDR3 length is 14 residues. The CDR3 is CASNSPGEGNEQFF. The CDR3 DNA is TGTGCCAGCAATAGTCCGGGAGAGGGCAATGAGCAGTTCTTC.

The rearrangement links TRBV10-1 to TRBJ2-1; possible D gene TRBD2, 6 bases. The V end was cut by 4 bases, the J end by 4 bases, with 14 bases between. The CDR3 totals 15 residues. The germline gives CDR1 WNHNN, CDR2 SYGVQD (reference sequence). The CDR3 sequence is CASSVGRDLYNEQFF. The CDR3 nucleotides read TGCGCCAGCAGTGTCGGCCGGGACTTATACAATGAGCAGTTCTTC.

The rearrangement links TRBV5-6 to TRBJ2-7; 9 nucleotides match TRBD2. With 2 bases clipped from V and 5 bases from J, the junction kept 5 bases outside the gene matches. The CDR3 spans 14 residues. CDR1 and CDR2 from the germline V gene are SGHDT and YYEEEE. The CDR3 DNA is TGTGCCAGCAGCTTAAGGCGGGAGGGGGACGAGCAGTACTTC. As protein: CASSLRREGDEQYF.

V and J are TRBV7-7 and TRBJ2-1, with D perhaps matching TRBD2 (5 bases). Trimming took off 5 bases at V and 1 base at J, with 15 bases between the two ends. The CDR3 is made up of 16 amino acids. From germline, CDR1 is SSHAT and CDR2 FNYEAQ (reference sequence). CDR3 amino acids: CASSLRGIASYNEQFF. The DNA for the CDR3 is TGTGCCAGCAGCCTAAGAGGGATAGCGTCCTACAATGAGCAGTTCTTC.

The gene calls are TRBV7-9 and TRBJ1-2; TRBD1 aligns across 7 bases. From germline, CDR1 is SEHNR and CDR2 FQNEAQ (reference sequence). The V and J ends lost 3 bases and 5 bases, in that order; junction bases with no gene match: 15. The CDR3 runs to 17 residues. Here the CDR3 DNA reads TGTGCCAGCAGCTTTGATTTTTTCGTAGACAGGGATTATGGCTACACCTTC. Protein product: CASSFDFFVDRDYGYTF.

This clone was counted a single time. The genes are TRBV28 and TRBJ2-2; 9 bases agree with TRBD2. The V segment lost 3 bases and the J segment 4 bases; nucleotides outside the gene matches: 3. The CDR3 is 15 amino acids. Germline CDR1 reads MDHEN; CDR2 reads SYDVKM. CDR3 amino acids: CASSLGLAGTGELFF. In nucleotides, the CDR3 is TGTGCCAGCAGTTTGGGACTAGCTGGCACCGGGGAGCTGTTTTTT. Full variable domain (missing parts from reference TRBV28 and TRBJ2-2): DVKVTQSSRYLVKRTGEKVFLECVQDMDHENMFWYRQDPGLGLRLIYFSYDVKMKEKGDIPEGYSVSREKKERFSLILESASTNQTSMYLCASSLGLAGTGELFFGEGSRLTVL.

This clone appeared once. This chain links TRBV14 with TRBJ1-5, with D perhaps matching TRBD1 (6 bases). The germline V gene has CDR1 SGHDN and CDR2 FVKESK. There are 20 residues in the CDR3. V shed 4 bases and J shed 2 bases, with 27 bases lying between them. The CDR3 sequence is CASSLICGEGDPTGNQPQHF. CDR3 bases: TGTGCCAGCAGCCTTATTTGCGGGGAGGGGGACCCTACTGGCAATCAGCCCCAGCATTTT. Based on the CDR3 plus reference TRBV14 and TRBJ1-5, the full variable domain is EAGVTQFPSHSVIEKGQTVTLRCDPISGHDNLYWYRRVMGKEIKFLLHFVKESKQDESGMPNNRFLAERTGGTYSTLKVQPAELEDSGVYFCASSLICGEGDPTGNQPQHFGDGTRLSIL.

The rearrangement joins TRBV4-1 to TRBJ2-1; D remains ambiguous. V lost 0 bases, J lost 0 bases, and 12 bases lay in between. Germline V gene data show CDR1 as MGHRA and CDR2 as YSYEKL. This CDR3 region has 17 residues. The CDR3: CASSQDASLSSYNEQFF. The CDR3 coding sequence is TGCGCCAGCAGCCAAGACGCCTCCCTAAGCTCCTACAATGAGCAGTTCTTC.

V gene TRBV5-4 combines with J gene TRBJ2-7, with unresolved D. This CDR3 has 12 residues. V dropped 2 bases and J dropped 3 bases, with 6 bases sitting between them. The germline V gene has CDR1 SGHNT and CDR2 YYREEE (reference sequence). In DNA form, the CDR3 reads TGTGCCAGCAGCTTTTCAGGCTACGAGCAGTACTTC. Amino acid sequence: CASSFSGYEQYF.

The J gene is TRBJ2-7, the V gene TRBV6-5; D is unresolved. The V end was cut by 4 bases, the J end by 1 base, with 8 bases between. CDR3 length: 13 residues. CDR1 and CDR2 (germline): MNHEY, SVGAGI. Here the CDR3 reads CASSLARSYEQYF. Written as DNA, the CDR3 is TGTGCCAGCAGTTTGGCCCGTTCCTACGAGCAGTACTTC.

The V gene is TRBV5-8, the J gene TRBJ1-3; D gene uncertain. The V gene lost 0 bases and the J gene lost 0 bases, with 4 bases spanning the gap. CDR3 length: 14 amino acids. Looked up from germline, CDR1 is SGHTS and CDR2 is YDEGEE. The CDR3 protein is CASSLGNSGNTIYF. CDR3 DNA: TGTGCCAGCAGCTTGGGTAACTCTGGAAACACCATATATTTT.

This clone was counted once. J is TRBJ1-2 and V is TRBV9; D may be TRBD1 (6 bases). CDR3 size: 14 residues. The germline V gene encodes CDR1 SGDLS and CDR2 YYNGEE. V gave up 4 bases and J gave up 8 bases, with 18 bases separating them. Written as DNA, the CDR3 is TGTGCCAGCAGCCCCCTCGGAGGGGGGGCCGGCTACACCTTC. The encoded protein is CASSPLGGGAGYTF.

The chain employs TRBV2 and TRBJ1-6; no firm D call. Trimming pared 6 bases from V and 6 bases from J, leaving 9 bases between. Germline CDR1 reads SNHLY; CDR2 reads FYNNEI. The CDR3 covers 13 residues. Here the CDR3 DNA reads TGTGCCAGCAGGGGTCTAGGTAATTCACCCCTCCACTTT. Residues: CASRGLGNSPLHF.

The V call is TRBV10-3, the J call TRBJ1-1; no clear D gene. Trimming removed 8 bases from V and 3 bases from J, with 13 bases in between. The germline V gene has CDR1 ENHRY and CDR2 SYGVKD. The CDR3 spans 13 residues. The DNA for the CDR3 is TGTGCCATCCTGAGCGGGATGCACACTGAAGCTTTCTTT. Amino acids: CAILSGMHTEAFF.

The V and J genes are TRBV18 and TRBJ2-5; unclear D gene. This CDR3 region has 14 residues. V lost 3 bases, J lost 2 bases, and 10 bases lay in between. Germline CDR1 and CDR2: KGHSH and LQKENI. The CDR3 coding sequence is TGTGCCAGCTCACCGCGCCCTGAGCAAGAGACCCAGTACTTC. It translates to CASSPRPEQETQYF. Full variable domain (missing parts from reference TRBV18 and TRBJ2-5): NAGVMQNPRHLVRRRGQEARLRCSPMKGHSHVYWYRQLPEEGLKFMVYLQKENIIDESGMPKERFSAEFPKEGPSILRIQQVVRGDSAAYFCASSPRPEQETQYFGPGTRLLVL.

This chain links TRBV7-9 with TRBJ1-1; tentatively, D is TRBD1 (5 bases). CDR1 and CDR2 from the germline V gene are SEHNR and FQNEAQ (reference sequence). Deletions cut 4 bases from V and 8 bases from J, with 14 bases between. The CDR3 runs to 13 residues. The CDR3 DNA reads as TGTGCCAGCAGCTCCGGGACTCGTCTAGAAGCTTTCTTT. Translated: CASSSGTRLEAFF.

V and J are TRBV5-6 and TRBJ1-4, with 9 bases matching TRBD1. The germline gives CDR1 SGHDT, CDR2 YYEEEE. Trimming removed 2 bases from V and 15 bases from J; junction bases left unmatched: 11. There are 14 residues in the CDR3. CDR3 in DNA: TGTGCCAGCAGCTTTGGTCGGTTGACAGGGGGATTGTTTTTT. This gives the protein CASSFGRLTGGLFF.

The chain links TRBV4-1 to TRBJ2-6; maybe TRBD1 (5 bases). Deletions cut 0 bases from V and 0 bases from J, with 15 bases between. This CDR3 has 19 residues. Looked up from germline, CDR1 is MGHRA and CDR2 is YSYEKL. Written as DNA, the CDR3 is TGCGCCAGCAGCCAAGAACCCCAGGGCGTAGTCTCTGGGGCCAACGTCCTGACTTTC. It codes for CASSQEPQGVVSGANVLTF.

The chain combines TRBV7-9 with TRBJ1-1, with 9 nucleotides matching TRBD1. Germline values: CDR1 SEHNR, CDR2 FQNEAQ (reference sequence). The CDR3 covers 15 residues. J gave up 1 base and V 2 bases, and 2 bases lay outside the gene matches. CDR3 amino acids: CASSLSTGGNTEAFF. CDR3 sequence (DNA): TGTGCCAGCAGCTTATCGACAGGGGGGAACACTGAAGCTTTCTTT.

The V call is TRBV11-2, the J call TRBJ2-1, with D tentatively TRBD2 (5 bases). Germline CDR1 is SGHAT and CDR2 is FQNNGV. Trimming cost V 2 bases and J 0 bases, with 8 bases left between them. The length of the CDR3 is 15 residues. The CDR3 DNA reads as TGTGCCAGCAGCTTACGGGAAAGCTCCTACAATGAGCAGTTCTTC. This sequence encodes CASSLRESSYNEQFF.